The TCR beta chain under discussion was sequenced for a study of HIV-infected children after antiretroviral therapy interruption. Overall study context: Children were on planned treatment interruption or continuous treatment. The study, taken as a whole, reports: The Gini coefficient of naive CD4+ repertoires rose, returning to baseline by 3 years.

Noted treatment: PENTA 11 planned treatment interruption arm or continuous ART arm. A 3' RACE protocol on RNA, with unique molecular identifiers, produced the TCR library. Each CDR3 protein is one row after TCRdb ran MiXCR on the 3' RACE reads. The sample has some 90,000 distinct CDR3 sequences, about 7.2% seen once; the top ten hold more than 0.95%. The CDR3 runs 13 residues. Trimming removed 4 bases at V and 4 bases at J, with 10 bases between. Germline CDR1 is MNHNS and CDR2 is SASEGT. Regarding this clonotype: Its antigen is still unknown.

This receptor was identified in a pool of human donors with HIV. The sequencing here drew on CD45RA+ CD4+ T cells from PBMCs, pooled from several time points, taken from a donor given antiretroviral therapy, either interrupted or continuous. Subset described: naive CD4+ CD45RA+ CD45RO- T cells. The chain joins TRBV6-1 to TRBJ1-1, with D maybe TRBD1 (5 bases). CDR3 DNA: TGTGCCAGCAGTGTCTCCGGGACCACTGAAGCTTTCTTT. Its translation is CASSVSGTTEAFF.